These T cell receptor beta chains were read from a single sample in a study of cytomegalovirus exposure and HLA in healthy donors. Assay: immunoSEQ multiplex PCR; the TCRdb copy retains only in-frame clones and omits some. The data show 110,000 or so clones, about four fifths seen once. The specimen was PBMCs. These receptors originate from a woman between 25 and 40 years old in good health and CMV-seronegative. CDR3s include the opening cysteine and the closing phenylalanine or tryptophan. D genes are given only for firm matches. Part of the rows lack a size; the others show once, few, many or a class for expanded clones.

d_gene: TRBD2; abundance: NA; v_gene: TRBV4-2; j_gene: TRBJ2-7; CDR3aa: CASSQDLGVAGDSSEQYF; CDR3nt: TGTGCCAGCAGCCAAGATCTCGGGGTAGCGGGAGATAGTAGTGAGCAGTACTTC
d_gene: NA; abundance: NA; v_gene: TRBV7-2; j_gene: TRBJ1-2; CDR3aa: CASSLDHANYGYTF; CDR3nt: TGTGCCAGCAGCTTAGATCACGCGAACTATGGCTACACCTTC
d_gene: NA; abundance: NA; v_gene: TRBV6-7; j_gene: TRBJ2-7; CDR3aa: CASRRGRARLEQYF; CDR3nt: TGTGCCAGCAGGAGGGGGAGGGCCCGCTTGGAGCAGTACTTC
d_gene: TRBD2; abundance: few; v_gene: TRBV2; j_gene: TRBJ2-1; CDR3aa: CASRVAGGGDEQFF; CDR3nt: TGTGCCAGCAGGGTAGCGGGAGGCGGGGATGAGCAGTTCTTC
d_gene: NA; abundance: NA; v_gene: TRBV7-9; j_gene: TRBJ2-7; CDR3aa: CASSSPNSNYEQYF; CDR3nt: TGTGCCAGCAGCTCACCGAACAGTAACTACGAGCAGTACTTC
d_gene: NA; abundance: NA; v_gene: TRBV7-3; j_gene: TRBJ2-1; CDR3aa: CASSSRGQRLNEQFF; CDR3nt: TGTGCCAGCAGCTCCCGAGGACAGAGACTCAATGAGCAGTTCTTC
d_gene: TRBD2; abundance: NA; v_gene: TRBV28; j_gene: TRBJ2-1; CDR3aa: CASSFSSSGNYNEQFF; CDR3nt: TGTGCCAGCAGTTTTTCATCTAGCGGAAACTACAATGAGCAGTTCTTC
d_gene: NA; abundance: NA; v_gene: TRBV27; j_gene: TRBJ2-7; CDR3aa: CASRSGLSSYEQYF; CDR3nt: TGTGCCAGCAGGAGCGGTTTAAGCTCCTACGAGCAGTACTTC
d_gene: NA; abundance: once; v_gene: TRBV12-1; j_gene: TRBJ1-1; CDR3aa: CASSPTGATEAFF; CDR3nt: TGTGCCAGCAGCCCGACAGGGGCCACTGAAGCTTTCTTT
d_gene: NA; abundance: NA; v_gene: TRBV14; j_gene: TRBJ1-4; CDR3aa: CASSPRDTSEKLFF; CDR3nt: TGTGCCAGCAGCCCACGGGACACCTCCGAAAAACTGTTTTTT
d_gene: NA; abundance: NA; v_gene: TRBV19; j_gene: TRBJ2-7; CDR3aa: CASNGGRGYEQYF; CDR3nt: TGTGCCAGTAATGGGGGCAGGGGATACGAGCAGTACTTC
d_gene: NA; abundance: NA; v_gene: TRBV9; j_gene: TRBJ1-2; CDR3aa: CASSTTGSGDGYTF; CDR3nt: TGTGCCAGCAGCACTACAGGGTCGGGCGATGGCTACACCTTC
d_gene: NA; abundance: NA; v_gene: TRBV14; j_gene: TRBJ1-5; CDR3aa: CASSQWAGAQPQHF; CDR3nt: TGTGCCAGCAGCCAATGGGCTGGGGCTCAGCCCCAGCATTTT
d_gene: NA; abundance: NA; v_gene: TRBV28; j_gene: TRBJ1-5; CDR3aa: CASSEALQPQHF; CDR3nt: TGTGCCAGCAGCGAGGCCCTTCAGCCCCAGCATTTT
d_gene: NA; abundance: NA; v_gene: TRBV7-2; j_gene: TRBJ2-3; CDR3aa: CASSSPTRDTQYF; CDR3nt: TGTGCCAGCAGCTCCCCTACTAGAGATACGCAGTATTTT
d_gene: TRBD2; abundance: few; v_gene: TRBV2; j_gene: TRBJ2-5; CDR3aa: CASRGRLAGGETQYF; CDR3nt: TGTGCCAGCAGAGGTCGACTAGCGGGAGGAGAGACCCAGTACTTC
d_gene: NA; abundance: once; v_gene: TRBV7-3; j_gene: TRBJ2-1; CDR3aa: CASSAGLYNEQFF; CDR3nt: TGTGCCAGCAGTGCTGGGCTGTACAATGAGCAGTTCTTC